These 21 T cell receptor beta chains were all obtained from the same sample, sequenced in a study of tumor-infiltrating lymphocytes in primary liver carcinoma. Bulk tissue was left unsorted, and RNA and DNA were co-extracted from 20-30 mg of it. Starting from 450 to 500 ng of total RNA, TCR beta cDNA was produced with a primer in the constant region. It was through three nested multiplex PCR rounds of slightly modified ARM-PCR that TCR beta libraries arose. Forward primers for TRBV1-TRBV30 and a C-beta reverse primer served the first two PCR rounds, at around 9 cycles each. TCRdb reprocessed the multiplex PCR reads via MiXCR and lists one record per CDR3 protein. Of about 190,000 distinct CDR3 sequences detected, around four fifths appear once; the ten largest clones hold 15% to 20%. Input material: tumor tissue from primary liver carcinoma. The receptors shown here come from a man between 35 and 55 years old with primary liver carcinoma and hepatitis B virus infection.

This clonotype appeared a few times. Compared with germline, one end of the junction differs, possibly owing to a read error. The CDR3 spells CTSSPQGRRNEQFF. CDR3 sequence (DNA): TGTACCAGCAGTCCCCAGGGGCGGCGGAATGAGCAATTCTTC. The V gene is TRBV12-3 or TRBV12-4, the J gene TRBJ2-1, with TRBD1 as a possible D gene (6 bases). The CDR3 runs to 14 residues.

In regard to this clonotype: At one end, the junction sequence differs from germline, possibly due to a read error. The chain uses TRBV12-3 or TRBV12-4 and TRBJ1-5, with TRBD1 as a possible D gene (5 bases). The CDR3 totals 13 residues. CDR3 nucleotides: TGTGCCAGCAGTCCCGGGGCAGAGAAGCCCCAACATTTC. It codes for CASSPGAEKPQHF.

Concerning this clonotype: In this CDR3 the conserved last residue, phenylalanine or tryptophan, is missing, so a read error is likely. The chain has TRBV29-1 and TRBJ2-3; the match to TRBD2 covers 8 bases. CDR1 is SQVTM, CDR2 ANQGSEA, per germline. The J segment lost 3 bases and the V segment lost 3 bases, leaving 11 bases of the junction unmatched. The CDR3 spans 16 residues. CDR3 DNA: TGCAGCGTTGACGGGAATAGCGGGGTCGGAACAGATACGCAGTATATT. Translated, it gives CSVDGNSGVGTDTQYI.

The chain employs TRBV2 and TRBJ2-1, with 7 bases that match TRBD2. The germline CDR1 and CDR2 sequences are SNHLY and FYNNEI. Trimming at V came to 3 bases and at J to 7 bases, leaving 15 bases not matched to a gene. This CDR3 is 17 amino acids long. The CDR3: CASSEGIGREIKNEQFF. Written as DNA, the CDR3 is TGTGCCAGCAGTGAGGGAATTGGGCGGGAGATAAAGAATGAGCAGTTCTTC.

This clonotype was counted many times. This chain connects TRBV11-2 to TRBJ2-2, with unresolved D. Trimming pared 10 bases from V and 6 bases from J, leaving 15 bases between. Germline CDR1 SGHAT, CDR2 FQNNGV. CDR3 size: 13 residues. CDR3 bases: TGTGCCACTAGGCCAGGAAGCGCCGGGGAGCTGTTTTTT. Translated, it gives CATRPGSAGELFF.

Comment on this clonotype: One junction end does not reproduce the germline sequence, and a read error may be involved. The chain joins TRBV11-1 to TRBJ2-4; D possibly corresponds to TRBD2 (5 bases). In germline, CDR1 is SGHAT, CDR2 FQDESV (reference sequence). This CDR3 has 17 amino acids. This CDR3 is CASSFPGSSGSKYIQYF. CDR3 DNA sequence: TGTGCCAGCAGCTTTCCCGGGTCTAGTGGGAGCAAATACATTCAGTACTTC.

This chain connects TRBV4-2 to TRBJ1-6; maybe TRBD1 (5 bases). The length of the CDR3 is 15 residues. CDR1 and CDR2 (germline): LGHNA, YNFKEQ. Trimming cost V 1 base and J 8 bases, with 12 bases left between them. The CDR3 nucleotides are TGTGCCAGCAGCCAAGCTGGGGCGACCGATTCACCCCTCCACTTT. Amino acid sequence: CASSQAGATDSPLHF.

The chain joins TRBV5-6 to TRBJ2-7; D remains ambiguous. Germline lookup yields CDR1 SGHDT and CDR2 YYEEEE. V was cut by 4 bases and J by 0 bases, with 26 bases left in between. The CDR3 is made up of 19 amino acids. CDR3 sequence: CASSTTRAREGQNSYEQYF. DNA for the CDR3: TGTGCCAGCAGCACCACAAGGGCCCGCGAAGGGCAGAACTCCTACGAGCAGTACTTC.

The chain couples TRBV4-2 to TRBJ2-7; D is possibly TRBD1 or TRBD2 (5 bases each). V dropped 4 bases and J dropped 7 bases, with 23 bases sitting between them. The CDR3 covers 16 residues. Per germline, CDR1 LGHNA and CDR2 YNFKEQ. The CDR3 spells CASSLSYLRGTREQYF. The CDR3 DNA reads as TGTGCCAGCAGCCTGTCCTACTTGAGGGGCACGAGAGAGCAGTACTTC.

Notes on this clonotype: The germline gene is not matched at one end of the junction; a read error may be the cause. CDR3 amino acids: CAISEGGSTDTQYF. In nucleotides, the CDR3 is TGTGCCATCAGTGAAGGGGGCAGCACAGATACGCAGTATTTT. V usage is TRBV6-1 and J usage is TRBJ2-3, with 7 positions matching TRBD1. Germline CDR1 is MNHNS and CDR2 is SASEGT. The CDR3 is 14 residues long.

On this clonotype: An end of the junction differs from the germline gene, which may be a read error. V usage is TRBV11-2 and J usage is TRBJ2-6; maybe TRBD1 (7 bases). CDR1 and CDR2 from the germline V gene are SGHAT and FQNNGV. The length of the CDR3 is 21 residues. CDR3 sequence: CASSMGGNRGISLSGANVLTF. CDR3 coding DNA: TGTGCAAGCAGCATGGGGGGAAACAGGGGCATTTCCCTCTCTGGGGCAAACGTCCTGACTTTC.

On this clonotype itself: An end of the junction does not agree with germline; a read error may underlie this. The genes are TRBV5-1 and TRBJ2-3; D unclear. This CDR3 has 16 amino acids. Looked up from germline, CDR1 is SGHRS and CDR2 is YFSETQ. The CDR3 sequence is CASSLNGRRNTDTQYF. DNA of the CDR3: TGCGCCAGCAGTTTGAACGGCAGGCGAAACACAGATACTCAGTACTTT.

With regard to this clonotype: Mismatch with germline at one junction end may stem from a read error. This chain uses TRBV4-1 with TRBJ2-1; possibly TRBD2 for D (6 bases). There are 15 residues in the CDR3. From germline, CDR1 is MGHRA and CDR2 YSYEKL. Here the CDR3 reads CSSSQEASELYEQFF. In DNA, the CDR3 is TGCTCCAGCAGTCAAGAAGCTAGCGAATTATATGAGCAGTTCTTC.

Comment on this clonotype: A junction boundary mismatches the germline segment, possibly from a read error. In DNA form, the CDR3 reads TGCGCCAGCAACCAGGAACTGGAGGTCCCTCCTTACATTGAGCAGTTCTTC. This sequence encodes CASNQELEVPPYIEQFF. This sequence joins TRBV4-1 and TRBJ2-1; D may be TRBD2 (5 bases). Germline values: CDR1 MGHRA, CDR2 YSYEKL. The CDR3 spans 17 residues.

Notes on this clonotype: Its ends do not fully match the called genes, so a read error is possible. The chain couples TRBV11-2 to TRBJ2-7, with a tentative D call TRBD1 (6 bases). The CDR3 runs to 14 residues. Germline V CDR1 and CDR2: SGHAT, FQNNGV. The CDR3 coding sequence is TGTGCCTGCAGCTCTGACAGGAACTCCTACGAGCAGAACTTC. The encoded protein is CACSSDRNSYEQNF.

As to this clonotype: The germline gene is not matched at one end of the junction; a read error may be the cause. The chain employs TRBV11-2 and TRBJ2-1; D may match TRBD1 or TRBD2 (5 bases each). From germline, CDR1 is SGHAT and CDR2 FQNNGV. The CDR3 totals 16 residues. CDR3 sequence (DNA): TGTACCAGCAGCTTAGATCGTTTAGCGTTGGGGGATGAGCGGTTCTTC. The encoded protein is CTSSLDRLALGDERFF.

Many counts were recorded for this clonotype. CDR3: CAWSRTRTASTDTQYF. CDR3 sequence (DNA): TGTGCCTGGAGTAGGACCCGGACAGCTAGCACAGATACGCAGTATTTT. The V gene is TRBV30, the J gene TRBJ2-3, with D possibly being TRBD1 (6 bases). Deletions cut 2 bases from V and 0 bases from J, with 15 bases between. This CDR3 spans 16 amino acids. Germline V gene sequence: CDR1 GTSNPN, CDR2 SVGIG (reference sequence).

Concerning this clonotype itself: One junction end does not reproduce the germline sequence, and a read error may be involved. Written as DNA, the CDR3 is TGTGCCATTAGTGAAATTGGACTAGCGGGACGAAGTGGCACAGACACGCAGTATTTT. This codes for CAISEIGLAGRSGTDTQYF. The rearrangement joins TRBV10-3 to TRBJ2-3; 12 bases align to TRBD2. CDR3 length: 19 residues. Germline lookup yields CDR1 ENHRY and CDR2 SYGVKD.

Concerning this clonotype itself: The junction shows a germline mismatch at one end, possibly a read error. The rearrangement uses TRBV6-5 and TRBJ2-1; D not certain. The CDR3 loop spans 14 amino acids. Germline V gives CDR1 MNHEY, CDR2 SVGAGI. DNA of the CDR3: TGTGCCAGCAGTTACCAGGCTAGTTTTAATGACCAGTTCTTC. Translation: CASSYQASFNDQFF.

Written as DNA, the CDR3 is TGCAGCCCCGGGACAGGGACATCGTACGAGCAGTACTTC. It encodes CSPGTGTSYEQYF. The chain links TRBV29-1 to TRBJ2-7, with 9 bases matching TRBD1. Trimming at V came to 8 bases and at J to 4 bases, leaving 9 bases not matched to a gene. Germline CDR1 SQVTM, CDR2 ANQGSEA. This CDR3 has 13 residues.

The table lists this clonotype with many counts. CDR3 DNA: TGTGCCAGCAGCCCCACCTCGACCGATGATACGCAGTATTTT. Protein: CASSPTSTDDTQYF. The chain joins TRBV5-5 to TRBJ2-3; D is uncertain. This CDR3 region has 14 residues. V lost 4 bases, J lost 6 bases, and 15 bases lay in between. Per germline, CDR1 SGHKS and CDR2 YYEKEE (reference sequence).